This entry describes one TCR beta chain. CDR1 is MNHEY, CDR2 SVGAGI, per germline. The CDR3 loop spans 14 amino acids. V shed 3 bases and J shed 5 bases, with 13 bases lying between them. This record comes from a study of OX40 agonist ivuxolimab in advanced cancers. In the study overall: Cohort: approximately 83% men, mean age about 60, aged about 20 to 90.

Sequenced by immunoSEQ multiplex PCR; TCRdb stores in-frame clones only, minus some. The profile shows 45,000 to 65,000 clones, around 87% of them singletons. The clonotype comes from an adult with an advanced solid tumor such as melanoma, head and neck, liver or kidney cancer. This chain links TRBV6-5 with TRBJ1-1; D remains unclear. The specimen was CD4+ or CD8+ T cells sorted from blood, collected in a trial of the OX40 agonist ivuxolimab. In DNA, the CDR3 is TGTGCCAGCAGTTATAAACAAGGTGGGACTGAAGCTTTCTTT. Translating it yields CASSYKQGGTEAFF.